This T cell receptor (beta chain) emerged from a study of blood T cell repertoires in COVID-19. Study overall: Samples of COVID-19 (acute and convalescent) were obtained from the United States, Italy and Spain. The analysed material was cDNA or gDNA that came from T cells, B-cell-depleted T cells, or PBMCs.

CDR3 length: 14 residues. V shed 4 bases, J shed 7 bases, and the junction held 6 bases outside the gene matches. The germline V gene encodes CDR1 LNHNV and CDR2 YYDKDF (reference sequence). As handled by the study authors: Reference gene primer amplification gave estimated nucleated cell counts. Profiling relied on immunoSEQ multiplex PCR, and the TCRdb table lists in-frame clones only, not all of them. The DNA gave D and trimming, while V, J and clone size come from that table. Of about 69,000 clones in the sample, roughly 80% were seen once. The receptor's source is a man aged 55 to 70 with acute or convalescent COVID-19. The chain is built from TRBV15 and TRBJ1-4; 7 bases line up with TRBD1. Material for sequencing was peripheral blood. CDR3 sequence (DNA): TGTGCCACCAGCAACAGGGGAAGGGTTGAAAAACTGTTTTTT. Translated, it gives CATSNRGRVEKLFF.